Presented here are 23 T cell receptor beta chains from one specimen sequenced in a study of shared clonotypes between healthy human individuals. The assay was immunoSEQ multiplex PCR, and TCRdb's table has in-frame clones only and misses some. Of some 79,000 clones in the sample, 62% were seen once. Material for sequencing was memory CD8+ T cells sorted from blood. Regarding subset: CD45RO+ cells pooled with CCR7-negative TemRA cells. The receptor source for this set is a young man in good health.

This clone was counted many times. The chain uses TRBV28 and TRBJ2-4; no clear D gene. Germline V lookup: CDR1 MDHEN, CDR2 SYDVKM. V lost 6 bases to trimming and J lost 0 bases, with 12 bases between them. This CDR3 has 15 amino acids. Here the CDR3 DNA reads TGTGCCAGCAGGACTTATAACCTAGCCAAAAACATTCAGTACTTC. It codes for CASRTYNLAKNIQYF.

This clone was counted a few times. The CDR3: CASSDSLTKETQYF. CDR3 sequence (DNA): TGCGCCAGCAGTGATTCGTTGACTAAAGAGACCCAGTACTTC. This chain connects TRBV10-2 to TRBJ2-5; D is possibly TRBD2 (5 bases). Trimming pared 3 bases from V and 3 bases from J, leaving 11 bases between. The CDR3 consists of 14 residues. Germline CDR1 WSHSY, CDR2 SAAADI.

The J gene is TRBJ1-5, the V gene TRBV18, with 9 bases identical to TRBD1. The CDR3 spans 15 residues. With V trimmed by 6 bases and J by 1 base, 4 bases remained unmatched. CDR1 is KGHSH and CDR2 is LQKENI in the germline V gene. CDR3 sequence reads: CASSQTGGSNQPQHF. As DNA, the CDR3 is TGTGCCAGCTCTCAGACAGGGGGAAGCAATCAGCCCCAGCATTTT.

This chain uses TRBV29-1 with TRBJ2-3; no firm D call. Trimming cost V 2 bases and J 8 bases, with 17 bases left between them. Per germline, CDR1 SQVTM and CDR2 ANQGSEA. The CDR3 is 14 residues long. The DNA for the CDR3 is TGCAGCGTTGAATCCGGAGAGGTGCTAGGTACGCAGTATTTT. Translation gives CSVESGEVLGTQYF.

The V gene is TRBV30, the J gene TRBJ2-3; 7 positions match TRBD2. This CDR3 is built from 13 residues. CDR1 is GTSNPN and CDR2 is SVGIG in the germline V gene (reference sequence). After removal of 6 bases from V and 6 bases from J, the junction contained 9 bases not matched to a gene. CDR3 nucleotide sequence: TGTGCCTGCGACAGCTCCGGGGGGGATACGCAGTATTTT. It translates to CACDSSGGDTQYF.

In its sample, this clone is medium-sized. This chain connects TRBV2 to TRBJ1-1; 7 bases are shared with TRBD1. Losses at the gene ends were 6 bases for V and 2 bases for J; bases not matched to a gene: 3. Germline V gene lookup returns CDR1 SNHLY and CDR2 FYNNEI. This CDR3 contains 13 residues. The CDR3: CASRRGLNTEAFF. CDR3 coding DNA: TGTGCCAGCAGGAGGGGGCTCAACACTGAAGCTTTCTTT.

The rearrangement links TRBV5-3 to TRBJ2-1; 8 bases align to TRBD1. TRBV5-3 is an open reading frame whose function is uncertain. This CDR3 is built from 21 residues. V lost 4 bases to trimming and J lost 3 bases; unmatched junction nucleotides: 24. The CDR3 loop is CARSPRVGDRPEGENYNEQFF. The CDR3 nucleotides read TGTGCCAGAAGCCCACGCGTTGGGGACAGGCCAGAAGGGGAAAACTACAATGAGCAGTTCTTC.

This clone was seen more than once but under ten times. J is TRBJ2-3 and V is TRBV5-1; 7 nucleotides line up with TRBD1. Per the germline V gene, CDR1 is SGHRS and CDR2 is YFSETQ. There are 15 residues in the CDR3. The ends lost 4 bases at V and 2 bases at J; junction bases unmatched: 7. The CDR3 reads CASSDMTGNTDTQYF. DNA for the CDR3: TGCGCCAGCAGCGATATGACAGGGAACACAGATACGCAGTATTTT.

The V gene is TRBV7-6, the J gene TRBJ1-1; 7 bases align to TRBD1. The CDR3 covers 14 residues. The germline CDR1 and CDR2 sequences are SGHVS and FNYEAQ. After removal of 5 bases from V and 0 bases from J, the junction contained 3 bases not matched to a gene. The chain's CDR3 is CASSAQGVNTEAFF. Here the CDR3 DNA reads TGTGCCAGCAGCGCTCAGGGGGTGAACACTGAAGCTTTCTTT.

V gene TRBV6-5 combines with J gene TRBJ1-5, with 11 bases lining up with TRBD1. CDR3 length equals 15 residues. Germline V gives CDR1 MNHEY, CDR2 SVGAGI. J was trimmed by 5 bases and V by 8 bases; bases with no gene match: 8. Here the CDR3 reads CASAPGTGGHQPQHF. Here the CDR3 DNA reads TGTGCCAGCGCCCCTGGGACAGGGGGGCATCAGCCCCAGCATTTT.

In nucleotides, the CDR3 is TGTGCCAGCACTGAGGGCAGGGCCTACGAGCAGTACTTC. Translated, it gives CASTEGRAYEQYF. The V gene is TRBV28, the J gene TRBJ2-7; the D call may be TRBD1 or TRBD2 (5 bases each). Germline V lookup: CDR1 MDHEN, CDR2 SYDVKM. V was shortened by 7 bases and J by 2 bases, with 12 bases between the two germline ends. The CDR3 has 13 amino acids. Supplemented by reference TRBV28 and TRBJ2-7, the full variable domain reads DVKVTQSSRYLVKRTGEKVFLECVQDMDHENMFWYRQDPGLGLRLIYFSYDVKMKEKGDIPEGYSVSREKKERFSLILESASTNQTSMYLCASTEGRAYEQYFGPGTRLTVT.

The chain joins TRBV10-3 to TRBJ2-2; D may correspond to TRBD1 or TRBD2 (6 bases each). The CDR3 is 16 amino acids. V was pared by 2 bases and J by 6 bases, with 16 bases between. Looked up from germline, CDR1 is ENHRY and CDR2 is SYGVKD. DNA of the CDR3: TGTGCCATCAGTGAGCCAAGGGGGGCGGATCCCGGGGAGCTGTTTTTT. Translation gives CAISEPRGADPGELFF.

The chain recombines TRBV4-1 with TRBJ1-2; 11 bases align to TRBD1. Per germline, CDR1 MGHRA and CDR2 YSYEKL. The CDR3 sequence is 15 residues long. V shed 4 bases, J shed 2 bases, and the junction held 3 bases outside the gene matches. In DNA form, the CDR3 reads TGCGCCAGCAGCCTCCGGACAGGGGGCAACTATGGCTACACCTTC. Residues: CASSLRTGGNYGYTF.

J is TRBJ2-7 and V is TRBV7-9, with TRBD2 matching 7 bases. The ends lost 3 bases at V and 4 bases at J; junction bases unmatched: 9. The length of the CDR3 is 15 residues. Per germline, CDR1 SEHNR and CDR2 FQNEAQ (reference sequence). The CDR3 DNA follows: TGTGCCAGCAGCTTTGGATCTGGGGAGGGATACGAGCAGTACTTC. Translated: CASSFGSGEGYEQYF.

This rearrangement joins TRBV28 to TRBJ2-6; D is ambiguous. The CDR3 contains 16 residues. Deletions cut 5 bases from V and 4 bases from J, with 15 bases between. Germline CDR1 reads MDHEN; CDR2 reads SYDVKM. The CDR3 nucleotides are TGTGCCAGCAGTCCCTCCCCGGCTTCGGGGGCCAACGTCCTGACTTTC. It is translated as CASSPSPASGANVLTF.

The V call is TRBV5-4, the J call TRBJ2-7; D call uncertain. V was trimmed by 0 bases and J by 3 bases, leaving 10 bases between them. CDR3 length: 14 residues. The germline V gene has CDR1 SGHNT and CDR2 YYREEE (reference sequence). The CDR3 bases are TGTGCCAGCAGCTTGGAGAAAGCAATCTACGAGCAGTACTTC. As protein: CASSLEKAIYEQYF.

The chain employs TRBV15 and TRBJ1-2, with D unresolved. The CDR3 sequence is 15 residues long. V shed 0 bases and J shed 4 bases, with 12 bases lying between them. Germline V gene lookup returns CDR1 LNHNV and CDR2 YYDKDF (reference sequence). CDR3 residues: CATSRDPGGSYGYTF. The CDR3, as DNA: TGTGCCACCAGCAGAGATCCCGGTGGCAGCTATGGCTACACCTTC.

This rearrangement joins TRBV7-3 to TRBJ2-1; 7 bases align to TRBD2. CDR1 is SGHTA and CDR2 is FQGTGA in the germline V gene. The ends lost 1 base at V and 5 bases at J; junction bases unmatched: 8. CDR3 length: 16 amino acids. DNA of the CDR3: TGTGCCAGCAGCTTAAGGGCGAGCGGGAAAAACAATGAGCAGTTCTTC. Residues: CASSLRASGKNNEQFF.

The CDR3 protein is CSVEWTPNEQFF. The CDR3 DNA sequence: TGCAGCGTTGAATGGACTCCCAATGAGCAGTTCTTC. V is TRBV29-1 and J is TRBJ2-1, with a weak D call TRBD2 (5 bases). V lost 2 bases to trimming and J lost 6 bases, with 8 bases between them. The V gene's germline CDR1 is SQVTM and CDR2 ANQGSEA. This CDR3 region has 12 residues.

This sequence joins TRBV15 and TRBJ2-4, with unresolved D. The germline V gene encodes CDR1 LNHNV and CDR2 YYDKDF (reference sequence). The CDR3 is 17 amino acids. Trimming stripped 2 bases from V and 0 bases from J, with 14 bases between. The CDR3 nucleotides read TGTGCCACCAGCAGATTCCCGCCTAATTTAGCCAAAAACATTCAGTACTTC. Residues: CATSRFPPNLAKNIQYF.

This chain connects TRBV19 to TRBJ2-1; D remains unclear. In germline, CDR1 is LNHDA, CDR2 SQIVND (reference sequence). The V gene lost 1 base and the J gene lost 7 bases, with 8 bases spanning the gap. CDR3 length: 13 amino acids. Here the CDR3 reads CASSIAPANEQFF. The CDR3 region has the DNA TGTGCCAGTAGTATAGCCCCCGCGAATGAGCAGTTCTTC.

The rearrangement joins TRBV7-2 to TRBJ1-2; D is ambiguous. Germline V gives CDR1 SGHTA, CDR2 FQGNSA. V was shortened by 5 bases and J by 7 bases, with 20 bases between the two germline ends. This CDR3 is built from 15 residues. The CDR3 loop is CASSPLSTEAAGYTF. As DNA, the CDR3 is TGTGCCAGCAGCCCACTGTCCACAGAGGCGGCTGGCTACACCTTC.

The chain has TRBV10-1 and TRBJ2-3, with 10 bases matching TRBD2. The germline V gene has CDR1 WNHNN and CDR2 SYGVQD (reference sequence). The length of the CDR3 is 15 residues. V shed 2 bases, J shed 2 bases, and the junction held 1 base outside the gene matches. CDR3 DNA sequence: TGCGCCAGCAGTGAGAGCGGGAGGGCCACAGATACGCAGTATTTT. Translated, it gives CASSESGRATDTQYF.